This T cell receptor beta chain comes out of a study of CD8+ T cells in alopecia areata. In the study overall: In an open-label trial, patients got 5 to 10 mg tofacitinib twice daily. Severity among treated patients was scored by the percentage of scalp area affected.

RNA extraction and reverse transcription yielded cDNA as sequencing template. This table comes from immunoSEQ multiplex PCR, and its TCRdb copy is limited to in-frame clones, with some not included. The sample lists approximately 90,000 clones, around 71% occurring once. Treatment denoted: oral pan-JAK inhibitor, 5-10 mg twice daily. Alopecia areata patients had lesional scalp punch biopsies and peripheral blood taken from them. The germline gives CDR1 SGHVS, CDR2 FQNEAQ. Trimming took off 5 bases at V and 4 bases at J, with 15 bases between the two ends. The CDR3 sequence is 15 residues long. Concerning this clone itself: Antigen unknown.

Findings of the study overall: Lesional scalp exceeded normal scalp in clonality, especially in alopecia totalis/universalis.

This TCR derives from a human donor with alopecia areata. The material was CD8+ T cells sorted from blood, obtained at approximately week 42, from a patient treated with tofacitinib. The V and J genes are TRBV7-8 and TRBJ1-5; a weak D match, TRBD1 (5 bases). The CDR3 bases are TGTGCCAGCAGCCCTCTTTCAGGGCCAAATCAGCCCCAGCATTTT. Protein sequence: CASSPLSGPNQPQHF.